The T cell receptor beta chain under discussion was sequenced for a study of blood T cells in healthy people across ages. Notes on the study in general: Greater diversity and more naive CD4+ cells were seen in long-lived donors than in aged donors. Age showed a roughly linear inverse relationship with TCR beta diversity per million T cells.

Donation came from healthy Caucasian individuals in Russia who were aged roughly 6 to 95. Per sample, no less than 5.5 micrograms of total RNA were extracted. This clonotype has only a few counts. Its antigen is unidentified. Sample-barcoded 5' priming and a J-beta primer mix drove a second PCR of about 6 to 12 cycles. MiXCR, run by TCRdb on the 5' RACE reads, gives a single entry per CDR3 protein. The sample contains about 1.4 million distinct CDR3 sequences, roughly 59% of which appear only once. The sample taken for sequencing was blood. This clonotype originated in a man aged 18 to 35 in good health.

CDR3 nucleotides: TGTGCCAGCAGTCAAGGGGGACAGGGCCACGAGCAGTACTTC. Residues: CASSQGGQGHEQYF. V and J are TRBV7-2 and TRBJ2-7; 9 bases line up with TRBD1. J gave up 5 bases and V 6 bases, and 8 bases lay outside the gene matches. CDR1 is SGHTA and CDR2 is FQGNSA in the germline V gene. The CDR3 runs 14 residues.